One sample yielded the 3 T cell receptor beta chains listed below, sequenced in a study of blood T cell repertoires in COVID-19. The protocol was immunoSEQ multiplex PCR, while the TCRdb copy is restricted to in-frame clones and leaves out a portion. The data hold approximately 450,000 clones, with about 85% observed a single time. Sequencing was performed on PBMCs or T cells enriched from blood (not recorded which). Source of these receptors: a woman under 30 with acute COVID-19.

The chain's CDR3 is CASSLGTSSSYEQYF. The CDR3 DNA is TGTGCCAGCAGTTTAGGGACTTCGAGCTCCTACGAGCAGTACTTC. The V call is TRBV28, the J call TRBJ2-7, with D perhaps matching TRBD2 (6 bases). This CDR3 comprises 15 residues. V lost 2 bases, J lost 0 bases, and 11 bases lay in between. The germline V gene encodes CDR1 MDHEN and CDR2 SYDVKM.

This clone occurred many times. This sample also contains other DNA sequences that code for the same CDR3. The J gene is TRBJ1-5, the V gene TRBV27; D perhaps matches TRBD1 (6 bases). The CDR3 totals 13 residues. The V gene's germline CDR1 is MNHEY and CDR2 SMNVEV (reference sequence). V was pared by 6 bases and J by 7 bases, with 13 bases between. The CDR3 spells CASSYTGNQPQHF. CDR3 nucleotides: TGTGCCAGCAGCTATACAGGGAACCAGCCCCAGCATTTT.

V usage is TRBV11-2 and J usage is TRBJ2-1; TRBD2 aligns across 13 bases. V lost 3 bases and J lost 10; bases outside the gene matches: 15. This CDR3 contains 18 residues. CDR1 and CDR2 (germline): SGHAT, FQNNGV. The CDR3 loop is CASSFPYILAGGPQEQFF. DNA of the CDR3: TGTGCCAGCAGCTTCCCGTATATACTAGCGGGAGGGCCACAGGAGCAGTTCTTC.